The T cell receptor (beta chain) under discussion was sequenced for a study of cytomegalovirus exposure and HLA in healthy donors. In germline, CDR1 is ENHRY, CDR2 SYGVKD. The CDR3 covers 14 residues. Germline trimming cut 3 bases from V and 4 bases from J; bases unmatched to any gene: 1. Donors counted as nominally healthy when sampled, yet unrecorded immune exposures were likely. Study-level points and caveats: Earlier findings revealed that most TCR beta V segments proved productive either about 87% or about 30% of the time.

This clone showed up just once. The antigen is not known. The PCR made use of 60 Vbeta and 13 Jbeta primers. Generated by immunoSEQ multiplex PCR, the TCRdb table keeps only in-frame clones and is missing some. The sample carries under 110,000 clones, 71% recorded once. The TCR comes from a female donor in good health and CMV-seronegative. Sequences were obtained from PBMCs. The chain recombines TRBV10-3 with TRBJ2-1; 9 nucleotides match TRBD2. CDR3 region: CAISDTSGYNEQFF. CDR3 DNA sequence: TGTGCCATCAGTGACACTAGCGGGTACAATGAGCAGTTCTTC.